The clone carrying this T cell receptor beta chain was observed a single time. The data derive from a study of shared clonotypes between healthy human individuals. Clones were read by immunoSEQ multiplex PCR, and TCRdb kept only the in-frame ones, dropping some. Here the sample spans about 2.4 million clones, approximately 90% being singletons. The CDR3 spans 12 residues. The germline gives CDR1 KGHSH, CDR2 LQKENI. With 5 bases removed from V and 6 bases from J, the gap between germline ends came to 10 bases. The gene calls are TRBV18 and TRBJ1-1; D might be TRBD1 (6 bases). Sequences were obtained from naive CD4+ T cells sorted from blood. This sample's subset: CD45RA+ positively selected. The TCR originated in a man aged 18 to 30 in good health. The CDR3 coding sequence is TGTGCCAGCTCAAGGGGGGACGCTGAAGCTTTCTTT. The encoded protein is CASSRGDAEAFF.